Listed here is a single T cell receptor beta chain. Per the study methods: Amplification with reference gene primers provided the estimates of nucleated cell counts. Sequencing was performed with immunoSEQ multiplex PCR; in TCRdb, only in-frame clones are kept and a portion is missing. The D gene and trimming were derived from the DNA, and the V and J assignments and clone size from that table. The table shows 90,000 to 100,000 clones, with around nine tenths occurring only once. These data belong to a study of blood T cell repertoires in COVID-19. The receptor was derived from an elderly man with acute or convalescent COVID-19. The sample comprised peripheral blood.

CDR3 nucleotides: TGTGCCAGCAGCGTAGAGGGGACAGCGCGAAGGGAGACCCAGTACTTC. Translating gives CASSVEGTARRETQYF. The chain employs TRBV9 and TRBJ2-5; 7 bases are a match to TRBD1. The ends lost 0 bases at V and 5 bases at J; junction bases unmatched: 10. The CDR3 covers 16 residues. Per the germline V gene, CDR1 is SGDLS and CDR2 is YYNGEE.